The 25 T cell receptor beta chains below were found in one sample sequenced in a study of a mutant IDH1 vaccine in newly diagnosed glioma. Time point: week 11, during vaccination. Vaccine doses each comprised 300 ug of mutant IDH1 20-mer peptide, with topical imiquimod. The data were produced by immunoSEQ multiplex PCR, yet TCRdb's version contains in-frame clones alone and is incomplete. The table has roughly 130,000 clones, about four fifths seen once; the top ten hold 5% to 6%. Their antigen targets remain unknown. The source was PBMCs, collected from a glioma patient whose treatment included an IDH1 peptide vaccine. The receptor set was obtained from a middle-aged man with glioma.

This clone was picked up a small number of times. The V gene is TRBV18, the J gene TRBJ1-1; D possibly corresponds to TRBD1 (5 bases). Germline V CDR1 and CDR2: KGHSH, LQKENI. V was shortened by 3 bases and J by 5 bases, with 13 bases between the two germline ends. The CDR3 totals 14 residues. The CDR3 sequence is CASSPAQGRTEAFF. The CDR3 DNA reads TGTGCCAGCTCACCCGCTCAGGGTCGTACTGAAGCTTTCTTT.

The V gene is TRBV30, the J gene TRBJ2-7; D is ambiguous. The length of the CDR3 is 12 residues. CDR1 is GTSNPN and CDR2 is SVGIG in the germline V gene (reference sequence). Trimming removed 4 bases from V and 2 bases from J, with 9 bases in between. The CDR3: CAWNERTYEQYF. CDR3 DNA: TGTGCCTGGAACGAGAGAACCTACGAGCAGTACTTC.

The chain links TRBV25-1 to TRBJ2-1, with D perhaps TRBD2 (5 bases). Germline V lookup: CDR1 MGHDK, CDR2 SYGVNS. The V gene lost 7 bases and the J gene lost 8 bases, with 12 bases spanning the gap. This CDR3 has 12 amino acids. CDR3 DNA sequence: TGTGCCAGCAACCGACTGAGGGATGAGCAGTTCTTC. It is translated as CASNRLRDEQFF.

The rearrangement links TRBV6-5 to TRBJ2-1; possibly TRBD2 for D (8 bases). Trimming shortened V by 0 bases and J by 6 bases, and 12 bases separated the two germline ends. The germline CDR1 and CDR2 sequences are MNHEY and SVGAGI. The CDR3 has 15 amino acids. As DNA, the CDR3 is TGTGCCAGCAGTTACTCGACAGGGACTAGCAATGAGCAGTTCTTC. Translation gives CASSYSTGTSNEQFF.

CDR3 in DNA: TGTGCCAGCAGTGACAGAAGGTACGACTATGGCTACACCTTC. It specifies CASSDRRYDYGYTF. The chain uses TRBV2 and TRBJ1-2; D unclear. V dropped 3 bases and J dropped 3 bases, with 11 bases sitting between them. Germline V lookup: CDR1 SNHLY, CDR2 FYNNEI. The CDR3 has 14 residues.

This clone has ten or more counts. V usage is TRBV27 and J usage is TRBJ1-2; no reliable D call. Germline V gene lookup returns CDR1 MNHEY and CDR2 SMNVEV (reference sequence). The CDR3 totals 15 residues. The V end lost 0 bases, the J end lost 7 bases, and 15 bases lay between the germline ends. The CDR3 DNA follows: TGTGCCAGCAGTTTATCGGACGGCGCCCGGCTTGGCTACACCTTC. Protein: CASSLSDGARLGYTF.

The J gene is TRBJ2-3, the V gene TRBV30; the match to TRBD2 covers 8 bases. The V gene's germline CDR1 is GTSNPN and CDR2 SVGIG (reference sequence). The CDR3 totals 14 residues. The V and J ends lost 4 bases and 2 bases, in that order; junction bases with no gene match: 5. CDR3 in DNA: TGTGCCTGGAACCAGCGGGAGTACACAGATACGCAGTATTTT. This translates into CAWNQREYTDTQYF.

The CDR3 DNA follows: TGTGCCAGCAGCGTCAGCACAGGGAGCACAGATACGCAGTATTTT. Protein sequence: CASSVSTGSTDTQYF. V usage is TRBV9 and J usage is TRBJ2-3, with a possible D match to TRBD1 (6 bases). Per germline, CDR1 SGDLS and CDR2 YYNGEE. The CDR3 totals 15 residues. Trimming stripped 2 bases from V and 0 bases from J, with 10 bases between. Supplemented by reference TRBV9 and TRBJ2-3, the full variable domain reads DSGVTQTPKHLITATGQRVTLRCSPRSGDLSVYWYQQSLDQGLQFLIQYYNGEERAKGNILERFSAQQFPDLHSELNLSSLELGDSALYFCASSVSTGSTDTQYFGPGTRLTVL.

The chain joins TRBV10-3 to TRBJ1-1; no definite D call. CDR3 length equals 15 residues. V was trimmed by 0 bases and J by 1 base, leaving 9 bases between them. Germline loops: CDR1 ENHRY, CDR2 SYGVKD. This CDR3 reads CAISESVRGNTEAFF. CDR3 coding DNA: TGTGCCATCAGTGAGTCGGTTAGAGGGAACACTGAAGCTTTCTTT.

V and J are TRBV9 and TRBJ2-3; D might be TRBD1 (7 bases). With 8 bases removed from V and 0 bases from J, the gap between germline ends came to 13 bases. CDR1 is SGDLS and CDR2 is YYNGEE in the germline V gene. The CDR3 covers 14 residues. CDR3 sequence reads: CASQTGTSTDTQYF. CDR3 coding DNA: TGTGCCAGTCAGACAGGGACTAGCACAGATACGCAGTATTTT.

This clone was counted only a few times. The chain uses TRBV4-2 and TRBJ1-5; D uncertain. Trimming stripped 0 bases from V and 1 base from J, with 7 bases between. The CDR3 extends over 15 amino acids. The germline gives CDR1 LGHNA, CDR2 YNFKEQ. The CDR3 bases are TGTGCCAGCAGCCAAGATGAGGTCAGCAATCAGCCCCAGCATTTT. It codes for CASSQDEVSNQPQHF.

The chain employs TRBV18 and TRBJ2-3; 9 bases are shared with TRBD2. CDR3 length: 16 residues. V gave up 1 base and J gave up 0 bases; unmatched junction bases: 2. Germline CDR1 is KGHSH and CDR2 is LQKENI. Here the CDR3 DNA reads TGTGCCAGCTCACCACTGAGCGGGGGGAGCACAGATACGCAGTATTTT. Protein sequence: CASSPLSGGSTDTQYF.

The rearrangement uses TRBV19 and TRBJ2-1; 12 nucleotides line up with TRBD2. Trimming removed 4 bases from V and 9 bases from J; junction bases left unmatched: 7. CDR3 length: 15 amino acids. From germline, CDR1 is LNHDA and CDR2 SQIVND (reference sequence). The CDR3 region is CASSKGTSGFFEQFF. The DNA of the CDR3 is TGTGCCAGTAGTAAAGGGACTAGCGGGTTTTTTGAGCAGTTCTTC.

DNA of the CDR3: TGTGCCAGCAGCCCGGCCTCCTACGAGCAGTACTTC. Translation gives CASSPASYEQYF. The chain has TRBV11-2 and TRBJ2-7; the D is unclear. The germline V and J ends were trimmed by 5 bases and 0 bases, with 5 bases remaining between them. The CDR3 runs to 12 residues. Per the germline V gene, CDR1 is SGHAT and CDR2 is FQNNGV.

This clone was counted only a few times. As DNA, the CDR3 is TGTGCCAGTAGTGTGCAGGGGGCCGGTCAGCCCCAGCATTTT. It codes for CASSVQGAGQPQHF. The rearrangement joins TRBV19 to TRBJ1-5; 8 bases align to TRBD1. The CDR3 length is 14 residues. Germline V gene sequence: CDR1 LNHDA, CDR2 SQIVND (reference sequence). Unmatched junction bases numbered 6, after V lost 5 bases and J lost 6 bases.

This clone appeared a few times. The chain joins TRBV6-6 to TRBJ2-2; D is unresolved. Deletions cut 2 bases from V and 8 bases from J, with 9 bases between. CDR1 and CDR2 from the germline V gene are MNHNY and SVGAGI (reference sequence). This CDR3 contains 13 residues. Written as DNA, the CDR3 is TGTGCCAGCAGTTACCTGGTGGGTGGGGAGCTGTTTTTT. This gives the protein CASSYLVGGELFF.

To note about this clone: A read error may account for a junction end that differs from germline. The chain uses TRBV7-7 and TRBJ2-2; tentative D call: TRBD2 (6 bases). Germline CDR1 reads SSHAT; CDR2 reads FNYEAQ (reference sequence). There are 15 residues in the CDR3. For the CDR3, the DNA is TGTGCTAGCAGCAGGGAGGTAGTGAACACCGGGGAGCTGTTTTTT. Encoded protein: CASSREVVNTGELFF.

V gene TRBV4-3 combines with J gene TRBJ2-3; 8 positions match TRBD2. This CDR3 has 16 amino acids. The V gene end was trimmed by 0 bases and the J gene end by 1 base; junction bases not matched to a gene: 3. CDR1 LGHNA and CDR2 YSLEER come from the germline V gene. CDR3 protein: CASSQEEAGGTDTQYF. The CDR3, as DNA: TGCGCCAGCAGCCAAGAGGAAGCGGGGGGCACAGATACGCAGTATTTT.

The chain couples TRBV5-4 to TRBJ2-6; possibly TRBD1 for D (6 bases). The germline CDR1 and CDR2 sequences are SGHNT and YYREEE (reference sequence). CDR3 length equals 15 residues. V shed 2 bases and J shed 4 bases, with 10 bases lying between them. Here the CDR3 reads CASSLRGTGANVLTF. CDR3 DNA sequence: TGTGCCAGCAGCTTAAGGGGGACCGGGGCCAACGTCCTGACTTTC.

The chain recombines TRBV11-2 with TRBJ2-1; TRBD2 matches at 13 bases. V lost 0 bases and J lost 0; bases outside the gene matches: 8. Germline V gives CDR1 SGHAT, CDR2 FQNNGV. The CDR3 is 20 residues long. The CDR3 loop reads CASSLDTSGRASSSYNEQFF. In DNA, the CDR3 is TGTGCCAGCAGCTTAGATACTAGCGGGAGGGCCTCTAGCTCCTACAATGAGCAGTTCTTC.

This clone is labeled as medium-sized (0.01 to 0.1%). The rearrangement joins TRBV29-1 to TRBJ2-2; D possibly uses TRBD1 or TRBD2 (5 bases each). Per the germline V gene, CDR1 is SQVTM and CDR2 is ANQGSEA. CDR3 length equals 15 residues. Between the trimmed V and J ends, which lost 7 bases and 1 base, there was a span of 16 bases. The chain's CDR3 is CSAVTGTVNTGELFF. The CDR3 DNA reads TGCAGCGCTGTAACCGGGACGGTGAACACCGGGGAGCTGTTTTTT.

V usage is TRBV19 and J usage is TRBJ2-7; possible D gene TRBD2, 5 bases. V dropped 8 bases and J dropped 1 base, with 9 bases sitting between them. The CDR3 has 12 residues. CDR1 LNHDA and CDR2 SQIVND come from the germline V gene (reference sequence). CDR3 region: CASRGISYEQYF. The CDR3 DNA reads TGTGCCAGTCGAGGGATATCCTACGAGCAGTACTTC. The full variable domain, completed using reference TRBV19 and TRBJ2-7, is DGGITQSPKYLFRKEGQNVTLSCEQNLNHDAMYWYRQDPGQGLRLIYYSQIVNDFQKGDIAEGYSVSREKKESFPLTVTSAQKNPTAFYLCASRGISYEQYFGPGTRLTVT.

This clone was seen just once. The J gene is TRBJ2-5, the V gene TRBV27, with 9 bases aligning to TRBD1. TRBJ2-7 explains the end of the DNA better; the J call may be wrong. The CDR3 contains 17 residues. The V gene's germline CDR1 is MNHEY and CDR2 SMNVEV (reference sequence). CDR3 protein: CASSTRVRGQGNYEQYF. The CDR3 bases are TGTGCCAGCAGCACCCGAGTACGAGGACAGGGGAACTACGAGCAGTACTTC.

The chain links TRBV2 to TRBJ2-7, with TRBD1 matching 12 bases. Germline assignment: CDR1 SNHLY and CDR2 FYNNEI. CDR3 length: 13 amino acids. The V and J ends lost 9 bases and 9 bases, in that order; junction bases with no gene match: 9. The CDR3 nucleotides are TGTGCCAGGGCTAGGGACAGGGGGCCGGGGCAGTACTTC. Protein sequence: CARARDRGPGQYF.

The V call is TRBV11-2, the J call TRBJ2-7; 9 positions match TRBD2. Germline CDR1 reads SGHAT; CDR2 reads FQNNGV. J lost 0 bases, V lost 2 bases, and 11 bases had no gene match. The CDR3 extends over 18 amino acids. The CDR3 coding sequence is TGTGCCAGCAGCTTAAATCCGACTAGCGGTTTTTTCTCCTACGAGCAGTACTTC. This gives the protein CASSLNPTSGFFSYEQYF. The variable domain in full, completed from reference TRBV11-2 and TRBJ2-7, reads EAGVAQSPRYKIIEKRQSVAFWCNPISGHATLYWYQQILGQGPKLLIQFQNNGVVDDSQLPKDRFSAERLKGVDSTLKIQPAKLEDSAVYLCASSLNPTSGFFSYEQYFGPGTRLTVT.